This T cell receptor (beta chain) was identified in a study of cytomegalovirus exposure and HLA in healthy donors. Study as a whole: An early data release held around 80 million unique TCRs from HLA-typed donors. Regarding the study as a whole: Previously analyzed data showed that most TCR beta V segments were productive at a frequency of about 90% or about 30%. A reported reduction in N-insertions relative to the roughly 670-donor mean was seen in an Asian-associated ancestry cluster in a later analysis.

It was with 60 Vbeta and 13 Jbeta primers that the PCR ran. TCRdb's copy holds only in-frame clones and misses some; the assay was immunoSEQ multiplex PCR. Here the sample spans fewer than 200,000 clones, roughly 79% being singletons. The germline V gene encodes CDR1 LNHDA and CDR2 SQIVND (reference sequence). The CDR3 runs 14 residues. V shed 8 bases and J shed 7 bases, with 18 bases lying between them. This clone was seen only once. What it recognizes is unknown. This receptor was identified in a woman under 30 in good health and CMV-seropositive. The sequenced sample consisted of PBMCs. The chain uses TRBV19 and TRBJ2-1, with a possible D match to TRBD2 (6 bases). As DNA, the CDR3 is TGTGCCAGTGGAGGGCGGTGGTCAGATAATGAGCAGTTCTTC. It yields the protein CASGGRWSDNEQFF.